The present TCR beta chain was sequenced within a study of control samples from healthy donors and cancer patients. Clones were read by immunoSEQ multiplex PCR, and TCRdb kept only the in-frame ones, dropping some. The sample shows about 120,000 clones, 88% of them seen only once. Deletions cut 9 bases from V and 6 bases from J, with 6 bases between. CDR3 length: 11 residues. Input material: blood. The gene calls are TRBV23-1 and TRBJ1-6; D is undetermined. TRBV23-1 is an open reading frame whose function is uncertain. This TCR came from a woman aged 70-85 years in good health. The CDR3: CARKTNSPLHF. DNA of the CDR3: TGCGCCAGAAAAACTAATTCACCCCTCCACTTT.